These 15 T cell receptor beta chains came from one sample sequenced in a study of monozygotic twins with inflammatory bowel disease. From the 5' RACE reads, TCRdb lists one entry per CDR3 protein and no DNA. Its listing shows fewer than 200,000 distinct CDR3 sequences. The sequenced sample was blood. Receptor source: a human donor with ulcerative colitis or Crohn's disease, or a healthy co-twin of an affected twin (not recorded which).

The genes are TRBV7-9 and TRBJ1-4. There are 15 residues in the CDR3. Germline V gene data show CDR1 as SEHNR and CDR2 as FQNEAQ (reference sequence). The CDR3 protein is CASTRWNTLNEKLFF. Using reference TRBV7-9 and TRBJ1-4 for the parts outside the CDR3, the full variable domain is DTGVSQNPRHKITKRGQNVTFRCDPISEHNRLYWYRQTLGQGPEFLTYFQNEAQLEKSRLLSDRFSAERPKGSFSTLEIQRTEQGDSAMYLCASTRWNTLNEKLFFGSGTQLSVL.

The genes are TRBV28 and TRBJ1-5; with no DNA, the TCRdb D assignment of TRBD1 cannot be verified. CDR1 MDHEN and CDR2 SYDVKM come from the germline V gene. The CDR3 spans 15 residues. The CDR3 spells CASSFADRDNQPQHF.

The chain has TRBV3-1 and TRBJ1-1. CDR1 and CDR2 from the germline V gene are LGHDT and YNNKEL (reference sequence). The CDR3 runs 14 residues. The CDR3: CASSQSGWGTEAFF. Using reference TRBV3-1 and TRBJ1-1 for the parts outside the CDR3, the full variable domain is DTAVSQTPKYLVTQMGNDKSIKCEQNLGHDTMYWYKQDSKKFLKIMFSYNNKELIINETVPNRFSPKSPDKAHLNLHINSLELGDSAVYFCASSQSGWGTEAFFGQGTRLTVV.

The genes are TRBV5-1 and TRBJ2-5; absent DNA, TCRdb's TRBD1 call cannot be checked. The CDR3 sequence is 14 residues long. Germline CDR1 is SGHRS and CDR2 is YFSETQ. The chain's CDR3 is CASSPGTGVETQYF.

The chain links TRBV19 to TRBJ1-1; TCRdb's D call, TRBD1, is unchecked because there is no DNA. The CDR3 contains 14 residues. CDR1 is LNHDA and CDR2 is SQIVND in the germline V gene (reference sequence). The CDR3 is CASSQRGRSTEAFF.

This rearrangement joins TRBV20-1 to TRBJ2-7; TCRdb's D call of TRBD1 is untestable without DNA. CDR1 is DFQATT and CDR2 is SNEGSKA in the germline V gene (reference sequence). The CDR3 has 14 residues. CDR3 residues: CSARDPGAGYEQYF.

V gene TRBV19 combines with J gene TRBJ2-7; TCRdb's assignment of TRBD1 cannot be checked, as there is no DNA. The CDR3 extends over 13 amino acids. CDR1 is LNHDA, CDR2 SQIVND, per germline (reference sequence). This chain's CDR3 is CASSTGDSYEQYF.

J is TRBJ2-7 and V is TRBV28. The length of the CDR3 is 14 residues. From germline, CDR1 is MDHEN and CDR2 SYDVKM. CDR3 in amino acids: CASSLSVLLYEQYF.

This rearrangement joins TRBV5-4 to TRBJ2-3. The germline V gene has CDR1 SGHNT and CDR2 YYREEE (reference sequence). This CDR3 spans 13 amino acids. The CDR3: CASSLEPFDTQYF.

The CDR3 here is CASSLRTGTIGYEQYF. This chain joins TRBV18 and TRBJ2-7; as DNA is missing, the TRBD2 call by TCRdb cannot be tested. Germline lookup yields CDR1 KGHSH and CDR2 LQKENI. The length of the CDR3 is 16 residues.

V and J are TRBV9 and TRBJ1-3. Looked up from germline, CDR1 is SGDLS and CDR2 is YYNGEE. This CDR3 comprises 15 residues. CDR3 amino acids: CASRRTAGSGNTIYF. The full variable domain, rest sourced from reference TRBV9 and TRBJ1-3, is DSGVTQTPKHLITATGQRVTLRCSPRSGDLSVYWYQQSLDQGLQFLIQYYNGEERAKGNILERFSAQQFPDLHSELNLSSLELGDSALYFCASRRTAGSGNTIYFGEGSWLTVV.

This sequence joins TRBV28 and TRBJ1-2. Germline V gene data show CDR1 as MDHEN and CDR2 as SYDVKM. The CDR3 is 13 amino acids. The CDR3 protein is CASRVGINYGYTF.

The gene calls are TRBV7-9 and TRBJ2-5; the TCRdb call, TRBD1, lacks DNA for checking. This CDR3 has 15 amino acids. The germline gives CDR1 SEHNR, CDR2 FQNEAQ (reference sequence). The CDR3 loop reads CASSSGVGPGETQYF.

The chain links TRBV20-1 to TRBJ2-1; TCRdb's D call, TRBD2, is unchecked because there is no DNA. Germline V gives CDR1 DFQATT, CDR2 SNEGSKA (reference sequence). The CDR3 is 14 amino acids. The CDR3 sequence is CSARHSGRGNEQFF.

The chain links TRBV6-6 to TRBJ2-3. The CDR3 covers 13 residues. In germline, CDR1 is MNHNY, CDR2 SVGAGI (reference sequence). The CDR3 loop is CASKRLVPDTQYF.